Listed here are 20 T cell receptor beta chains from one sample, sequenced in a study of blood T cells in healthy people across ages. A second about 6 to 11 cycle PCR used barcoded and J-beta primers. TCRdb processed the 5' RACE reads anew with MiXCR; each CDR3 protein has one entry. In the table there are about 1.4 million distinct CDR3 sequences, approximately 60% of which are singletons. Sequencing was done on a sample of blood. These receptors all stem from a man in his late teens or twenties in good health.

The chain combines TRBV6-2 or TRBV6-3 with TRBJ2-7, with D tentatively TRBD1 or TRBD2 (5 bases each). Trimming took 7 bases from V and 3 from J, leaving 22 bases between them. Germline CDR1 is MNHEY and CDR2 is SVGEGT. The CDR3 contains 16 residues. The CDR3 is CASIISGRSSLYEQYF. CDR3 nucleotides: TGTGCCAGCATCATATCGGGGCGTAGCAGTCTCTACGAGCAGTACTTC.

In its sample, this clonotype was seen a few times. V is TRBV28 and J is TRBJ1-2; no clear D. The germline V gene has CDR1 MDHEN and CDR2 SYDVKM. V lost 1 base to trimming and J lost 2 bases, with 14 bases between them. The CDR3 consists of 16 residues. The CDR3 region is CASSLSGTKANYGYTF. CDR3 bases: TGTGCCAGCAGTTTATCGGGTACAAAGGCGAACTATGGCTACACCTTC.

The V call is TRBV7-2, the J call TRBJ2-4; TRBD2 aligns across 8 bases. The J call may be wrong; the DNA end is better matched by TRBJ2-7. CDR3 length equals 14 residues. CDR1 and CDR2 from the germline V gene are SGHTA and FQGNSA. CDR3 sequence (DNA): TGTGCCAGCAGCCGGCGGGGACTAGGACACGAGCAGTACTTC. This translates into CASSRRGLGHEQYF.

The genes are TRBV6-2 or TRBV6-3 and TRBJ2-7, with a possible D match to TRBD1 (5 bases). Germline V gene sequence: CDR1 MNHEY, CDR2 SVGEGT. The CDR3 length is 17 residues. Trimming took 0 bases from V and 3 from J, leaving 18 bases between them. The CDR3: CASSYSIDKGHLYEQYF. CDR3 bases: TGTGCCAGCAGTTACTCCATCGACAAGGGGCACCTCTACGAGCAGTACTTC.

The rearrangement uses TRBV4-1 and TRBJ2-1, with 7 nucleotides matching TRBD2. The V gene's germline CDR1 is MGHRA and CDR2 YSYEKL. Trimming cost V 1 base and J 7 bases; bases outside gene matches: 7. The CDR3 contains 15 residues. DNA for the CDR3: TGCGCCAGCAGCCAAGTGGCTAGCGGTGATAATGAGCAGTTCTTC. It translates to CASSQVASGDNEQFF.

The gene calls are TRBV5-4 and TRBJ2-7; 9 positions agree with TRBD2. The germline V gene has CDR1 SGHNT and CDR2 YYREEE (reference sequence). The CDR3 sequence is 16 residues long. Trimming cost V 0 bases and J 3 bases; bases outside gene matches: 7. CDR3 coding DNA: TGTGCCAGCAGCTTGGCGGCTAGCGGGACCCGCTACGAGCAGTACTTC. Protein: CASSLAASGTRYEQYF. The full variable domain, completed using reference TRBV5-4 and TRBJ2-7, is ETGVTQSPTHLIKTRGQQVTLRCSSQSGHNTVSWYQQALGQGPQFIFQYYREEENGRGNFPPRFSGLQFPNYSSELNVNALELDDSALYLCASSLAASGTRYEQYFGPGTRLTVT.

The chain carries TRBV28 and TRBJ2-2, with TRBD1 matching 7 bases. J gave up 3 bases and V 4 bases, and 5 bases lay outside the gene matches. The germline CDR1 and CDR2 sequences are MDHEN and SYDVKM. The CDR3 covers 15 residues. CDR3 DNA sequence: TGTGCCAGCAGTTCCGACAGGGTTTACACCGGGGAGCTGTTTTTT. It codes for CASSSDRVYTGELFF.

This rearrangement joins TRBV15 to TRBJ2-3; TRBD2 might be the D (6 bases). There are 17 residues in the CDR3. Germline CDR1 reads LNHNV; CDR2 reads YYDKDF (reference sequence). V was cut by 0 bases and J by 6 bases, with 19 bases left in between. CDR3 protein: CATSRDLKSGGMDTQYF. The CDR3 nucleotides are TGTGCCACCAGCAGAGATCTAAAGTCTGGAGGGATGGATACGCAGTATTTT.

This clonotype has a handful of counts. The chain carries TRBV5-1 and TRBJ1-6; D ambiguous. Per germline, CDR1 SGHRS and CDR2 YFSETQ. The CDR3 is 16 amino acids. V dropped 0 bases and J dropped 6 bases, with 13 bases sitting between them. This CDR3 is CASSLELYGLNSPLHF. CDR3 in DNA: TGCGCCAGCAGCTTGGAACTATACGGACTTAATTCACCCCTCCACTTT.

The chain couples TRBV4-3 to TRBJ2-7; D possibly corresponds to TRBD2 (6 bases). CDR1 and CDR2 from the germline V gene are LGHNA and YSLEER. Trimming took 0 bases from V and 2 from J, leaving 11 bases between them. The CDR3 is made up of 15 amino acids. The CDR3 nucleotides are TGCGCCAGCAGCCAAGATTACCCGGGGGCCTACGAGCAGTACTTC. Its translation: CASSQDYPGAYEQYF.

This clonotype was picked up a small number of times. This chain connects TRBV4-1 to TRBJ1-6; D remains ambiguous. Germline V gene lookup returns CDR1 MGHRA and CDR2 YSYEKL. CDR3 length: 18 residues. V shed 1 base and J shed 0 bases, with 13 bases lying between them. DNA for the CDR3: TGCGCCAGCAGCCAAGTTCCTTTCCCCCTCTCCTATAATTCACCCCTCCACTTT. It specifies CASSQVPFPLSYNSPLHF.

This clonotype turned up a few times. The chain recombines TRBV3-1 with TRBJ2-4; TRBD2 agrees at 12 bases. This CDR3 has 15 amino acids. Germline lookup yields CDR1 LGHDT and CDR2 YNNKEL (reference sequence). Trimming cost V 5 bases and J 8 bases; bases outside gene matches: 7. CDR3 coding DNA: TGTGCCAGCAGCTCGACTAGCGGGAGTAGGTACATTCAGTACTTC. This translates into CASSSTSGSRYIQYF.

V is TRBV29-1 and J is TRBJ2-1, with a weak D call TRBD2 (6 bases). The V gene's germline CDR1 is SQVTM and CDR2 ANQGSEA. V lost 3 bases to trimming and J lost 5 bases, with 14 bases between them. The CDR3 is 14 amino acids. CDR3: CSVEAGSGDNEQFF. The CDR3 DNA follows: TGCAGCGTTGAGGCGGGAAGCGGAGACAATGAGCAGTTCTTC.

This clonotype was seen a few times. The V call is TRBV10-3, the J call TRBJ2-3, with TRBD1 matching over 9 bases. Germline assignment: CDR1 ENHRY and CDR2 SYGVKD. CDR3 size: 14 residues. Trimming took 2 bases from V and 4 from J; bases not matched to a gene: 1. In DNA form, the CDR3 reads TGTGCCATCAGTGAGGACAGGGGGTCAGATACGCAGTATTTT. Translation gives CAISEDRGSDTQYF.

The chain uses TRBV20-1 and TRBJ2-7; no clear D. V gave up 2 bases and J gave up 4 bases, with 12 bases separating them. This CDR3 contains 13 residues. The germline V gene encodes CDR1 DFQATT and CDR2 SNEGSKA (reference sequence). The CDR3 sequence: CSARRQDAYEQYF. Here the CDR3 DNA reads TGCAGTGCTAGAAGGCAGGATGCGTACGAGCAGTACTTC.

The rearrangement joins TRBV10-3 to TRBJ2-5; 7 nucleotides match TRBD2. The CDR3 is 15 residues long. The V gene end was trimmed by 4 bases and the J gene end by 2 bases; junction bases not matched to a gene: 7. Germline-derived CDR1 and CDR2 are ENHRY and SYGVKD. This CDR3 reads CAISGSAGMQETQYF. In nucleotides, the CDR3 is TGTGCCATCAGTGGATCAGCGGGGATGCAAGAGACCCAGTACTTC.

V is TRBV15 and J is TRBJ2-1; 9 bases match TRBD2. The end of the DNA is better explained by TRBJ2-7, so the J call may be wrong. This CDR3 comprises 18 residues. Germline CDR1 LNHNV, CDR2 YYDKDF (reference sequence). CDR3 bases: TGTGCCACCAGCAGAGACCCCATGGGCGGGGGGGCCTACAATGAGCAGTACTTC. Its protein product is CATSRDPMGGGAYNEQYF.

This chain connects TRBV6-1 to TRBJ1-4, with D uncertain. CDR1 MNHNS and CDR2 SASEGT come from the germline V gene. The CDR3 contains 12 residues. The ends were cut back, 3 bases at V and 7 bases at J, with 6 bases in the middle. CDR3 coding DNA: TGTGCCAGCAGTGAGCTGATTGAAAAACTGTTTTTT. This translates into CASSELIEKLFF.

The sample holds a few counts of this clonotype. The gene calls are TRBV27 and TRBJ2-5; TRBD1 is a possible D gene (5 bases). Germline CDR1 and CDR2: MNHEY and SMNVEV (reference sequence). The V end was cut by 0 bases, the J end by 7 bases, with 12 bases between. The CDR3 is 14 residues long. The chain's CDR3 is CASSLSADQGTQYF. Here the CDR3 DNA reads TGTGCCAGCAGTTTATCGGCGGACCAGGGGACCCAGTACTTC.

This clonotype was found a few times. The V and J genes are TRBV29-1 and TRBJ2-7; either TRBD1 or TRBD2 may fit D (5 bases each). V gave up 1 base and J gave up 0 bases, with 10 bases separating them. Per the germline V gene, CDR1 is SQVTM and CDR2 is ANQGSEA. There are 14 residues in the CDR3. CDR3 nucleotide sequence: TGCAGCGTTGAAGGGGACGGTAGCTCCTACGAGCAGTACTTC. Translating gives CSVEGDGSSYEQYF.